This T cell receptor (beta chain) is drawn from a study of T cell responses to AZD1222 COVID-19 vaccine. Profiled with immunoSEQ multiplex PCR; TCRdb holds only in-frame clones, not every one. The table records 110,000 or so clones, 88% of them present only once. About this clone itself: Its antigen is undetermined.

Whole-study findings and limits: The study reported that nearly half of spike-specific TCRs target unmutated variant regions.

With 3 bases removed from V and 5 bases from J, the gap between germline ends came to 14 bases. The CDR3 has 15 amino acids. Looked up from germline, CDR1 is SNHLY and CDR2 is FYNNEI. The V and J genes are TRBV2 and TRBJ1-5; maybe TRBD1 (5 bases). This TCR came from an adult in good health. This sample comprised peripheral blood, obtained on day 0 of AZD1222 vaccination. CDR3 sequence (DNA): TGTGCCAGCAGTGAGGGGCACGCCAACGATCAGCCCCAGCATTTT. This translates into CASSEGHANDQPQHF.